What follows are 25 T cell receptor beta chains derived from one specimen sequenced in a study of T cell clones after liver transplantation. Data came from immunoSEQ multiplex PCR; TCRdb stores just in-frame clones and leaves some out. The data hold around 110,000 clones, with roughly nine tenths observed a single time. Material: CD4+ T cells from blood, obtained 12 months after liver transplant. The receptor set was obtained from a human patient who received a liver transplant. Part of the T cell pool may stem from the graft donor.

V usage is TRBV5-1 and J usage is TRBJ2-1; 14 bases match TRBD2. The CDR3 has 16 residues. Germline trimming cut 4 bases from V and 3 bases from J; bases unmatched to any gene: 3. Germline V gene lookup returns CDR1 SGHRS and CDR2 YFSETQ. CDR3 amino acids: CASSKTSGRVYNEQFF. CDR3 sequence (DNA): TGCGCCAGCAGCAAGACTAGCGGGAGGGTCTACAATGAGCAGTTCTTC.

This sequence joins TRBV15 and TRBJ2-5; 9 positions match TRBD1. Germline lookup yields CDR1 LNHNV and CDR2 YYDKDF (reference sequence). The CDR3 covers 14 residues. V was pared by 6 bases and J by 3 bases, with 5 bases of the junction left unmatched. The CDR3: CATSSQGAEETQYF. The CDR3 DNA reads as TGTGCCACCAGTTCACAGGGGGCAGAAGAGACCCAGTACTTC.

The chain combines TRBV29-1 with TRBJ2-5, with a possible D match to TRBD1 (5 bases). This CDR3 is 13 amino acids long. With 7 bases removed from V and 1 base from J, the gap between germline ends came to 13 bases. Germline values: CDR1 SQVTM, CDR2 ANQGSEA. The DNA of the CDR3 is TGCAGCGCTACCAGACAGCTCCAAGAGACCCAGTACTTC. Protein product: CSATRQLQETQYF.

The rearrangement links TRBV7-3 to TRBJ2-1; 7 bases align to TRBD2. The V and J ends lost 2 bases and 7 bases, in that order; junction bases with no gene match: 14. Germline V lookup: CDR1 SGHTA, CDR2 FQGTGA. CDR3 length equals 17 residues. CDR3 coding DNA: TGTGCCAGCAGCTTAGGTCTCTCGGGGGAGGGCAGAAATGAGCAGTTCTTC. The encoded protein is CASSLGLSGEGRNEQFF.

The chain's CDR3 is CASSRAGAGEQFF. CDR3 DNA sequence: TGTGCCAGCAGCCGAGCGGGAGCGGGTGAGCAGTTCTTC. V gene TRBV7-3 combines with J gene TRBJ2-1; 8 nucleotides line up with TRBD2. With V trimmed by 5 bases and J by 9 bases, 6 bases remained unmatched. CDR3 length equals 13 residues. Per germline, CDR1 SGHTA and CDR2 FQGTGA.

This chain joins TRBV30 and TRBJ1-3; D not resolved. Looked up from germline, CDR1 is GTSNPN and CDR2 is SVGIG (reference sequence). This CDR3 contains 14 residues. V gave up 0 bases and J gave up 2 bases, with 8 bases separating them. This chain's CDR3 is CAWSVTGTGNTIYF. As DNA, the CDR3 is TGTGCCTGGAGTGTAACTGGGACTGGAAACACCATATATTTT. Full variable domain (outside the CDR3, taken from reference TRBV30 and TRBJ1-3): SQTIHQWPATLVQPVGSPLSLECTVEGTSNPNLYWYRQAAGRGLQLLFYSVGIGQISSEVPQNLSASRPQDRQFILSSKKLLLSDSGFYLCAWSVTGTGNTIYFGEGSWLTVV.

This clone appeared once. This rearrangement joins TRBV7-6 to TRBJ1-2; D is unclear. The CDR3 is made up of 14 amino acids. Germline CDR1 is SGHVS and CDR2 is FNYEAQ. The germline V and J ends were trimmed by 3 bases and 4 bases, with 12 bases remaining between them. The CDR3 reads CASSLGTFSYGYTF. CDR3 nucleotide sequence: TGTGCCAGCAGCTTGGGTACCTTCTCCTATGGCTACACCTTC.

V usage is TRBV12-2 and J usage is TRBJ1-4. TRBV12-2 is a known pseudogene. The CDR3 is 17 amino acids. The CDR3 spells CASRLAAGAWGNEKLFF. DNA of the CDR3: TGTGCAAGTCGCTTAGCGGCGGGGGCGTGGGGTAATGAAAAACTGTTTTTT.

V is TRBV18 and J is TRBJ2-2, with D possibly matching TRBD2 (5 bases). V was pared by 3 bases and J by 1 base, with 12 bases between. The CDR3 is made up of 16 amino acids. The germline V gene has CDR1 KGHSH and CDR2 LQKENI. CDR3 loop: CASSPGVRENTGELFF. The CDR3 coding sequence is TGTGCCAGCTCACCCGGGGTACGGGAGAACACCGGGGAGCTGTTTTTT. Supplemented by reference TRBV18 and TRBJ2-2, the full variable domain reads NAGVMQNPRHLVRRRGQEARLRCSPMKGHSHVYWYRQLPEEGLKFMVYLQKENIIDESGMPKERFSAEFPKEGPSILRIQQVVRGDSAAYFCASSPGVRENTGELFFGEGSRLTVL.

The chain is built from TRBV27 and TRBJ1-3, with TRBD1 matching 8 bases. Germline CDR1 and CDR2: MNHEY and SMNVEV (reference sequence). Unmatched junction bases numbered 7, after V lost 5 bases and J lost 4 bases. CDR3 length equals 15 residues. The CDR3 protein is CASSARRGLGNTIYF. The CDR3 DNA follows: TGTGCCAGCAGTGCACGCAGGGGGCTAGGAAACACCATATATTTT.

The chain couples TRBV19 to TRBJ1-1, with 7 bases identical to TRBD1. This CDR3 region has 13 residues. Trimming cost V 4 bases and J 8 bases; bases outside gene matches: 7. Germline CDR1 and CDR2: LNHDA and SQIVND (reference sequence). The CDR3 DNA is TGTGCCAGTAGTACGAGGGACAGAACAGAAGCTTTCTTT. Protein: CASSTRDRTEAFF.

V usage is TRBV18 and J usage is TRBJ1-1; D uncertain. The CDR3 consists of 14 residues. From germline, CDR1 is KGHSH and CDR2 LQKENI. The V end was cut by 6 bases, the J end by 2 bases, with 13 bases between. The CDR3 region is CASSPTAVNTEAFF. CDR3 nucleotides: TGTGCCAGCTCTCCGACCGCTGTTAACACTGAAGCTTTCTTT.

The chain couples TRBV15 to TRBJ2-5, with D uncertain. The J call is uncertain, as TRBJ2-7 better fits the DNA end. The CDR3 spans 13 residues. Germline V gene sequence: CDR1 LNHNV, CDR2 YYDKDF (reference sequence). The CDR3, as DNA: TGTGCCACCAGCACCGCCCGGTCGGGCGAGCAGTACTTC. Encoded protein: CATSTARSGEQYF.

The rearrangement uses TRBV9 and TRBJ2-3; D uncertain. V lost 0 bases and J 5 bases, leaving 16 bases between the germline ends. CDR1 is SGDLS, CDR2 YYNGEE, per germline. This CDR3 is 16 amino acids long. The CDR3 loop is CASSVGPALQGDTQYF. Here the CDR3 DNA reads TGTGCCAGCAGCGTAGGGCCGGCTTTGCAAGGAGATACGCAGTATTTT.

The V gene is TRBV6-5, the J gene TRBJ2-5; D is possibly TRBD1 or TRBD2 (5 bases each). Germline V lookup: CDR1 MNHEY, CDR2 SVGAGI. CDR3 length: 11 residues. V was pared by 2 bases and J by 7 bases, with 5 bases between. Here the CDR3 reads CASSYGGTQYF. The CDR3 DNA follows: TGTGCCAGCAGTTACGGGGGGACCCAGTACTTC.

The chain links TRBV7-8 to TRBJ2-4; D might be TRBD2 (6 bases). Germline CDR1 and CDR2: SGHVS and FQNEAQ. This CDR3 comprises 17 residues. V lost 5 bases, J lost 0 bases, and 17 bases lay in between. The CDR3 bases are TGTGCCAGCAGCATACTGGGGGGAGCCCTAGCCAAAAACATTCAGTACTTC. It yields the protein CASSILGGALAKNIQYF.

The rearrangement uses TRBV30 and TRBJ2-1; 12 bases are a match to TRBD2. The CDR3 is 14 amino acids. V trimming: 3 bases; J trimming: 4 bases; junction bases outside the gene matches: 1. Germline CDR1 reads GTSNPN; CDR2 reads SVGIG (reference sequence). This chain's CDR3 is CAWRGLAGYNEQFF. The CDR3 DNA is TGTGCCTGGAGGGGACTAGCGGGTTACAATGAGCAGTTCTTC.

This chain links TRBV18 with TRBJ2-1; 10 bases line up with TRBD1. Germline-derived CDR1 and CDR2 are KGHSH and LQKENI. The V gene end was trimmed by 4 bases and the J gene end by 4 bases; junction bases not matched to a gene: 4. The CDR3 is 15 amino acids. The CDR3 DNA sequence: TGTGCCAGCTCACTGGGACAGGGGATGTACAATGAGCAGTTCTTC. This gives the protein CASSLGQGMYNEQFF.

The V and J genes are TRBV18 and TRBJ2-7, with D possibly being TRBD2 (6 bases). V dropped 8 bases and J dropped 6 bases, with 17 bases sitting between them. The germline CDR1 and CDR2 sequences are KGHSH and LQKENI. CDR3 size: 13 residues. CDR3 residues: CASTGSLGGEQYF. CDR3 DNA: TGTGCCAGCACCGGGAGCCTGGGTGGCGAGCAGTACTTC.

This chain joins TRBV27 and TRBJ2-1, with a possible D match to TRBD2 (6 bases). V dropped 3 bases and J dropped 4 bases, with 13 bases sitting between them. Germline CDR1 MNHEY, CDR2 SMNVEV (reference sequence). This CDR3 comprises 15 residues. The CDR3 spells CASSLDGSMYNEQFF. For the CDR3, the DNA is TGTGCCAGCAGTTTGGACGGGAGCATGTACAATGAGCAGTTCTTC.

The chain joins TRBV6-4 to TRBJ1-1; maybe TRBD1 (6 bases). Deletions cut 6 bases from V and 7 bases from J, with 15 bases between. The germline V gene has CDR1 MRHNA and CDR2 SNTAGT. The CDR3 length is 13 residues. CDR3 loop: CASSGQLGGEAFF. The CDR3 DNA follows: TGTGCCAGCAGCGGACAGCTGGGTGGTGAAGCTTTCTTT.

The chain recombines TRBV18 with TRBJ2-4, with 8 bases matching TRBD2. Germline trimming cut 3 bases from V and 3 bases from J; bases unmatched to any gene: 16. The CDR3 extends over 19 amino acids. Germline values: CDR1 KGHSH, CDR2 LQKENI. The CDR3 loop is CASSPLRFEGLARKNIQYF. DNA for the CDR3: TGTGCCAGCTCACCTCTCCGGTTTGAAGGACTAGCTCGCAAAAACATTCAGTACTTC. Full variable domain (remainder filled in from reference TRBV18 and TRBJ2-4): NAGVMQNPRHLVRRRGQEARLRCSPMKGHSHVYWYRQLPEEGLKFMVYLQKENIIDESGMPKERFSAEFPKEGPSILRIQQVVRGDSAAYFCASSPLRFEGLARKNIQYFGAGTRLSVL.

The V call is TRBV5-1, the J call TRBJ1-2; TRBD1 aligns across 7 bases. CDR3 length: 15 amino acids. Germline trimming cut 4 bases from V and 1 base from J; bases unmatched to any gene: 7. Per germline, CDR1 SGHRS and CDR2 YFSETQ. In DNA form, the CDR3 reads TGCGCCAGCAGCCAAGAGACAGGGAATAACTATGGCTACACCTTC. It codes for CASSQETGNNYGYTF.

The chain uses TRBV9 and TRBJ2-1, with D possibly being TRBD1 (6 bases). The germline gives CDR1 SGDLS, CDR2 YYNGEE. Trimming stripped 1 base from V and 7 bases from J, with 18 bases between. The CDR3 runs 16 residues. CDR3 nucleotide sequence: TGTGCCAGCAGCGTATCAGGGGCGGGTGGTTTGAATGAGCAGTTCTTC. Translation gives CASSVSGAGGLNEQFF.

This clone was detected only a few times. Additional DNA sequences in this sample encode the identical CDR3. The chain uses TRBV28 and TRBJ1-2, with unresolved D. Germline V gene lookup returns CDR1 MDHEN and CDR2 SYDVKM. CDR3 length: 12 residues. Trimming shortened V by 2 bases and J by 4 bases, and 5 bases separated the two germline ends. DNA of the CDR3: TGTGCCAGCAGTTTAAGACTCTATGGCTACACCTTC. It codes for CASSLRLYGYTF.